Described below is a single T cell receptor (beta chain) sequence and its context. Each time point used about 35 to 100 mL of blood. This record comes from a study of follicular helper T cells after annual influenza vaccination. Looking at the study overall: For some subjects, blood spans the 2013-2014, 2014-2015 and 2015-2016 annual vaccinations.

Only in-frame clones appear in the TCRdb table, and some are missing; sequencing was by immunoSEQ multiplex PCR. The repertoire consists of approximately 11,000 clones, with under 80% occurring once and the leading ten covering around 0.89%. The CDR3 loop spans 13 amino acids. V trimming: 3 bases; J trimming: 7 bases; junction bases outside the gene matches: 2. The V gene's germline CDR1 is SGHTA and CDR2 FQGTGA. The V and J genes are TRBV7-3 and TRBJ1-1; 10 nucleotides align to TRBD1. This specimen consisted of CXCR5- memory CD4+ T cells sorted from blood, obtained 6 weeks after influenza vaccination. The TCR comes from an adult who received the influenza vaccine. CDR3 in amino acids: CASSLGQGFEAFF. CDR3 nucleotide sequence: TGTGCCAGCAGCTTGGGACAGGGGTTTGAAGCTTTCTTT. The entire variable domain, with the rest obtained from reference TRBV7-3 and TRBJ1-1, is as follows: GAGVSQTPSNKVTEKGKYVELRCDPISGHTALYWYRQSLGQGPEFLIYFQGTGAADDSGLPNDRFFAVRPEGSVSTLKIQRTERGDSAVYLCASSLGQGFEAFFGQGTRLTVV.